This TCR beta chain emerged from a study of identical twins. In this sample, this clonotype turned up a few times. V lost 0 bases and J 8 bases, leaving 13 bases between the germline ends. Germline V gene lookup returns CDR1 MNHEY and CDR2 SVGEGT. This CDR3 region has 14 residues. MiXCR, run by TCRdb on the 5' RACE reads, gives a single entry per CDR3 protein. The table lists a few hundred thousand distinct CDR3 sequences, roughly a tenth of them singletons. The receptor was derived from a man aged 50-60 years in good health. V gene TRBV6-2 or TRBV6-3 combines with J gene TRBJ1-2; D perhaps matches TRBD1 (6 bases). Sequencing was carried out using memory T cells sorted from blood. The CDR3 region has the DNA TGTGCCAGCAGTTACTCCCGGGGGGGCAGCGGCTACACCTTC. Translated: CASSYSRGGSGYTF.